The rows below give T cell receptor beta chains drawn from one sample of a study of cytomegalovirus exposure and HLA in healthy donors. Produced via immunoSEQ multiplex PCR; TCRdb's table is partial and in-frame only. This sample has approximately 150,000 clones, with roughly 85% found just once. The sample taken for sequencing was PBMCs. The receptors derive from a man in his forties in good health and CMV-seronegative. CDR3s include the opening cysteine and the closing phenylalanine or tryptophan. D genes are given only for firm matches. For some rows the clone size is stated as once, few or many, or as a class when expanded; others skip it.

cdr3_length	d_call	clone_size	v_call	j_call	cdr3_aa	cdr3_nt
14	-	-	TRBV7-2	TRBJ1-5	CASSPRGGNQPQHF	TGTGCCAGCAGCCCCAGGGGTGGCAATCAGCCCCAGCATTTT
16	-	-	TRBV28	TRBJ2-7	CASSFEHEQGFGEQYF	TGTGCCAGCAGTTTCGAGCACGAACAGGGTTTTGGCGAGCAGTACTTC
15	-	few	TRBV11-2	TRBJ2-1	CASSAAARGLAEQFF	TGTGCCAGCAGCGCCGCGGCACGGGGTTTAGCGGAGCAGTTCTTC
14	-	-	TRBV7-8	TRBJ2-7	CASSLVGQLYEQYF	TGTGCCAGCAGCCTTGTAGGACAGCTCTACGAGCAGTACTTC
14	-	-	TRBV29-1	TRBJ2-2	CSVKEGRNTGELFF	TGCAGCGTTAAGGAGGGCAGGAACACCGGGGAGCTGTTTTTT
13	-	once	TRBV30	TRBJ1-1	CAWDRSVNTEAFF	TGTGCCTGGGACAGGAGTGTGAACACTGAAGCTTTCTTT
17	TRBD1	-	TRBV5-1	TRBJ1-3	CASSLEAGGSSGNTIYF	TGCGCCAGCAGCTTGGAGGCAGGGGGAAGCTCTGGAAACACCATATATTTT
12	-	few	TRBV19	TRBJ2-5	CASSSGAGTQYF	TGTGCCAGTAGTAGTGGGGCTGGGACCCAGTACTTC
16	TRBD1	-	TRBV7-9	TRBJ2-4	CASSSTRGQGGYIQYF	TGTGCCAGCAGCTCGACACGGGGACAGGGGGGATACATTCAGTACTTC
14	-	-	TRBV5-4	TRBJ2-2	CASSRDWNTGELFF	TGTGCCAGCAGCAGGGACTGGAACACCGGGGAGCTGTTTTTT
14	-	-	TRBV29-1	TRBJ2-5	CSVALATSGETQYF	TGCAGCGTTGCCCTAGCGACGAGTGGCGAGACCCAGTACTTC
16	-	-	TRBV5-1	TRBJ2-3	CASSPRRDSFTDTQYF	TGCGCCAGCAGCCCCCGCCGGGACTCCTTCACAGATACGCAGTATTTT
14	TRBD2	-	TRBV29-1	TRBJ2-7	CSVAMGRGTYEQYF	TGCAGCGTTGCTATGGGGAGGGGTACCTACGAGCAGTACTTC
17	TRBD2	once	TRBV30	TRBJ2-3	CAWSLGTSGSRTDTQYF	TGTGCCTGGAGTCTCGGGACTAGCGGGAGTAGGACAGATACGCAGTATTTT
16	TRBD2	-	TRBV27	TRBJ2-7	CASSILAGGYAYEQYF	TGTGCCAGCAGTATCCTAGCGGGAGGCTACGCCTACGAGCAGTACTTC
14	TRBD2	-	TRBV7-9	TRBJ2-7	CARQPLADRYEQYF	TGTGCCCGACAACCACTAGCGGACCGCTACGAGCAGTACTTC
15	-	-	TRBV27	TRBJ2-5	CASSPGQGDGETQYF	TGTGCCAGCAGCCCGGGACAAGGGGATGGAGAGACCCAGTACTTC
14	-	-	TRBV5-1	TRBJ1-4	CASKEAVGGEKLFF	TGCGCCAGCAAAGAGGCTGTCGGCGGGGAAAAACTGTTTTTT
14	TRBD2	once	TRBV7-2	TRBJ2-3	CASGRGEGTDTQYF	TGTGCCAGCGGCCGGGGGGAGGGCACAGATACGCAGTATTTT
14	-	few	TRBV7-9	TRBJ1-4	CASSLRQNNEKLFF	TGTGCCAGCAGCTTAAGACAGAACAATGAAAAACTGTTTTTT
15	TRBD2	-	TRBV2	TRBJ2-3	CASNMQAGGGDTQYF	TGTGCCAGCAATATGCAAGCGGGAGGAGGAGATACGCAGTATTTT
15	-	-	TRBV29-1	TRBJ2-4	CSVEYSTRAKNIQYF	TGCAGCGTTGAATATTCGACAAGAGCCAAAAACATTCAGTACTTC
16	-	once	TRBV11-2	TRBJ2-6	CASSLEGDSGANGLTF	TGTGCCAGCAGCTTAGAAGGGGACTCTGGGGCCAACGGCCTGACTTTC
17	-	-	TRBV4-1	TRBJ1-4	CASSQDTMGRGNEKLFF	TGCGCCAGCAGCCAAGATACCATGGGTCGGGGGAATGAAAAACTGTTTTTT
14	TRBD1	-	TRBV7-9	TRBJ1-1	CSSSRTGPNTEAFF	TGTTCCAGCAGCCGGACAGGACCGAACACTGAAGCTTTCTTT
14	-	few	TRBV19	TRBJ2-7	CASSAGAGDYEQYF	TGTGCCAGTAGTGCGGGGGCGGGAGACTACGAGCAGTACTTC
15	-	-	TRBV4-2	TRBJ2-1	CASSLVANSYNEQFF	TGTGCCAGCAGCCTTGTTGCTAACTCCTACAATGAGCAGTTCTTC
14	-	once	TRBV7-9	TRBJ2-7	CASSLRDLGDEQYF	TGTGCCAGCAGCCTCAGGGACTTAGGGGACGAGCAGTACTTC
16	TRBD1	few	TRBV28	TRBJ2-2	CASTNDRVTNTGELFF	TGTGCCAGCACCAACGACAGGGTGACGAACACCGGGGAGCTGTTTTTT